This TCR beta chain was profiled in a study of blood T cell repertoires in COVID-19. Study information: COVID-19 samples collected from the United States, Italy and Spain covered acute and convalescent phases. Sources were T cells, B-cell-depleted T cells, or PBMCs; the material itself was cDNA or gDNA.

As processed by the authors: Amplification of reference gene primers was used by the study to estimate nucleated cell counts. Libraries were prepared by immunoSEQ multiplex PCR; TCRdb keeps only in-frame clonotypes and omits some of them. V and J calls and clone size are copied from that table; D and trimming were computed from the DNA. The table has 100,000 or so clones, roughly nine tenths seen once; the top ten hold around 15%. From germline, CDR1 is LGHNA and CDR2 YNFKEQ. CDR3 length equals 14 residues. Trimming shortened V by 1 base and J by 0 bases, and 7 bases separated the two germline ends. The sequence was collected from a man between 45 and 60 years old with acute or convalescent COVID-19. The J gene is TRBJ2-7, the V gene TRBV4-2; maybe TRBD1 (5 bases). Sequencing input: peripheral blood. The CDR3 sequence: CASSQGQSSYEQYF. CDR3 DNA: TGTGCCAGCAGCCAAGGACAGAGCTCCTACGAGCAGTACTTC.